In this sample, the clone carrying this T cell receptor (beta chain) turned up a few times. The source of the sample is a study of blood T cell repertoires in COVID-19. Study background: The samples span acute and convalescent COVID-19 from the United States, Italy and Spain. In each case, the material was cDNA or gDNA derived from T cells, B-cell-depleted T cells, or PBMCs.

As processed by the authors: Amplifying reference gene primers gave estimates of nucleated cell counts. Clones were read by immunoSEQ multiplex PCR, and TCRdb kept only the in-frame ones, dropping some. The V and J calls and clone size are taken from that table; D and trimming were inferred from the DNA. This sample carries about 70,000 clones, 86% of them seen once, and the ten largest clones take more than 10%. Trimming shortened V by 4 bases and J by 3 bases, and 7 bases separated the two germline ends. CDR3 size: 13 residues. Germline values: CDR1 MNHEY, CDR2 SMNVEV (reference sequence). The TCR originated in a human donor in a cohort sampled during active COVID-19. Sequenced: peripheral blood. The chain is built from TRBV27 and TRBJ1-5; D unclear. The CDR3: CASSYAANQPQHF. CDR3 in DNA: TGTGCCAGCAGTTATGCGGCCAATCAGCCCCAGCATTTT.